This T cell receptor (beta chain) was identified during a study of T cell responses to AZD1222 COVID-19 vaccine (dated by TCRdb to the early 2020s). In the study overall: AZD1222 recipients given second doses at about 4 weeks or at about 12 weeks were pooled, since spike-specific TCR depth and breadth were not found to differ between the two schedules. TCR sequencing was performed for more than 230 trial participants, of whom 207 were given two doses of AZD1222 and about 25 were given two doses of MenACWY control vaccine. Enrollment into the trials was organized by age into subgroups of 18-55, 56-69 and 70-plus years, and those subgroups contained roughly 140, 27 and 60 TCR-sequenced participants, respectively.

A note on this clone: The antigen this receptor binds is unknown. No per-base quality is available; no much larger clone lies one base away.

The investigation overall reported the following: Reportedly, almost half of the unique spike-specific TCRs recognized epitopes lying outside the regions that are mutated in the B.1.351 and B.1.1.7 variants. The 56-69-year group was small, and its depth increase did not reach significance, likely because of low power. Only five to seven AZD1222 recipients were SARS-CoV-2 seropositive at baseline, limiting conclusions about previously exposed vaccinees. Because no day 14 peak-response samples were available, repertoires were characterized only after the peak T cell response. A significant rise in spike-specific TCR breadth and depth was observed after two AZD1222 doses relative to day 0 and relative to MenACWY recipients. Participants were mostly white British, with more females than males. The authors suggested clonal diversity may have been underestimated. The vaccine-associated CD4 TCRs covered the entire spike protein, and the dominant responses fell in regions 160-218 and 743-854.

The sample's time point label, decoded: baseline before first vaccination. Samples from vaccinated people were obtained from the UK trials COV001 and COV002, which included a single-blind randomized controlled phase 2/3 trial of AZD1222 (ChAdOx1 nCoV-19) in healthy adults. For TCRbeta chain sequencing, PBMC samples from trial participants were taken at day 0 and at day 28 after the second dose. The CDR3 regions of human TCRbeta chains were subjected to immunosequencing. The original methods were these. Repertoire TCRs were checked for matches against a reference library of SARS-CoV-2-specific TCRs that had been generated using the MIRA antigen-specificity platform. Breadth was defined as the fraction of unique TCRs that were SARS-CoV-2-associated, and depth was defined as the fraction of total T cells that were SARS-CoV-2-associated. Using the MIRA data, every spike-specific TCR was mapped to the spike region that the TCR reacted to and assigned to either a CD4 or a CD8 class. Log10-transformed breadth and depth values were compared by one-way ANOVA with Sidak's multiple comparisons tests. In TCRdb, the immuneACCESS table is reduced to in-frame sequences with V and J assigned. These tables do not hold every clone; where another copy was compared, an unresolved V gene accounts for under half, and the others remain unexplained. V and J calls and clone size come straight from that table; D and trimming were deduced from the DNA. Within this sample are 170,000 or so clones, with roughly nine tenths of them counted one time only. Of the sample, about 2.6% is held by the ten largest clones.

This receptor was identified in an adult in good health. Sample: peripheral blood, taken on day 0 of AZD1222 vaccination.

The sequence in DNA is TGTGCCAGCAGCTTAAGGCCTAGCGGGGACATCTACAATGAGCAGTTCTTC. This is translated as CASSLRPSGDIYNEQFF. The sequence links TRBV7-2 to TRBJ2-1, with 9 junctional bases fitting TRBD2. The CDR3 measures 17 amino acids from cysteine to phenylalanine. Only the CDR3 region is kept as DNA, spanning 51 bases read in frame from base 1. Per the germline V gene, SGHTA is the CDR1 and FQGNSA is the CDR2. The junction shows trimming of 2 bases on V and 3 bases on J, and the gene matches do not reach 8 bases of it.